Listed below are T cell receptor beta chains from one sample, sequenced in a study of blood T cells in healthy people across ages. TCRdb reanalysed the 5' RACE reads using MiXCR and keeps one entry per CDR3 protein. The repertoire includes approximately 900,000 distinct CDR3 sequences, around 29% of them detected once, and roughly 10% sits in the top ten. These sequences were also reported in another study, on T cells of mothers and their children.

The material sequenced was blood. Receptors originate from a woman aged 40 to 50 in good health. CDR3s include the opening cysteine and the closing phenylalanine or tryptophan. D genes are given only for firm matches. Part of the rows lack a size; the others show once, few, many or a class for expanded clones.

TRBV15	many	TRBJ1-5	.	13	TGTGCCACCGGATCGCTGGGCAATCAGCCCCAGCATTTT	CATGSLGNQPQHF
TRBV5-1	many	TRBJ2-1	.	15	TGCGCCAGCAGCTTGGTTCTCAACACCGAGGGGGAGCAGTTCTTC	CASSLVLNTEGEQFF
TRBV5-1	once	TRBJ2-1	TRBD1	14	TGCGCCAGCAGCGGAACGACAGGGGCGAATGAGCAGTTCTTC	CASSGTTGANEQFF
TRBV6-6	.	TRBJ2-7	TRBD2	15	TGTGCCGGCAGTTACAGGTCTAGCGGGGTCGACGAGCAGTACTTC	CAGSYRSSGVDEQYF
TRBV3-1	.	TRBJ2-4	TRBD1	17	TGTGCCAGCAGCCTAGTAGTTGGGACAGGGAAGGTCGGTGAGCAGTACTTC	CASSLVVGTGKVGEQYF
TRBV7-2	many	TRBJ2-7	TRBD2	16	TGTGCCAGCAGCTTAGCCGGAGCGGGGGGGCCTGACGAGCAGTACTTC	CASSLAGAGGPDEQYF
TRBV2	many	TRBJ1-2	TRBD1	14	TGTGCCAGCAGTGAGGCAGGGGGCCGATATGGCTACACCTTC	CASSEAGGRYGYTF
TRBV2	.	TRBJ2-2	.	14	TGTGCCAGCAGTGAACGATCAAGGACCGGGGAGCTGTTTTTT	CASSERSRTGELFF
TRBV20-1	many	TRBJ1-1	TRBD1	13	TGCAGTGCTAGGTCACCGGGACAGGGGGAAGCTTTCTTT	CSARSPGQGEAFF
TRBV7-9	few	TRBJ2-7	TRBD1	14	TGTGCCAGCAGCAACACGGACAGGGTGGGAGAGCAGTACTTC	CASSNTDRVGEQYF
TRBV20-1	few	TRBJ2-3	.	18	TGCAGTGTCGATTTAACAGGGTCCCCAGCCACTAGCACAGATACGCAGTATTTT	CSVDLTGSPATSTDTQYF
TRBV7-2	few	TRBJ1-4	.	14	TGTGCCAGCAGCTTAGCCCAGGGCGGTGAAAAACTGTTTTTT	CASSLAQGGEKLFF
TRBV6-2/TRBV6-3	few	TRBJ2-2	.	15	TGTGCCAGCAGTTACGGCAGGGCGGGAACCGGGGAGCTGTTTTTT	CASSYGRAGTGELFF
TRBV10-3	many	TRBJ2-3	TRBD1	15	TGTGCCATCAGCTACAGGGGGCGGAGGACAGATACGCAGTATTTT	CAISYRGRRTDTQYF
TRBV4-2	few	TRBJ1-1	TRBD1	15	TGTGCCAGCAGCCAAGCGGACAGGGGAGGCACTGAAGCTTTCTTT	CASSQADRGGTEAFF
TRBV28	.	TRBJ2-7	.	16	TGTGCCAGCAGTTTATCTCTTGGGGGGCAACTTTACGAGCAGTACTTC	CASSLSLGGQLYEQYF
TRBV12-3/TRBV12-4	.	TRBJ1-1	TRBD1	19	TGTGCCAGCAGACGTAGGACAGGGGGTGTAATTATCATGAACACTGAAGCTTTCTTT	CASRRRTGGVIIMNTEAFF
TRBV20-1	many	TRBJ2-7	.	13	TGCAGTGCCGAGACAGGTCTGGCCTACGAGCAGTACTTC	CSAETGLAYEQYF
TRBV5-1	.	TRBJ2-5	TRBD1	15	TGCGCCAGTAGCTTCGACAGGGGTCAGGGAGAGACCCAGTACTTC	CASSFDRGQGETQYF
TRBV7-2	many	TRBJ1-2	.	14	TGTGCCAGCAGCTTGGGGGATTCAAACTATGGCTACACCTTC	CASSLGDSNYGYTF
TRBV6-6	many	TRBJ2-5	TRBD1	13	TGTGCCAGTAGGACAGGGAAACTCGAGACCCAGTACTTC	CASRTGKLETQYF
TRBV15	.	TRBJ1-4	TRBD1	16	TGTGCCACCAGGAGGACAGGGCCCGCAACTAATGAAAAACTGTTTTTT	CATRRTGPATNEKLFF